This T cell receptor (beta chain) was identified in a study of T cell repertoires in urothelial bladder cancer (dated by TCRdb to the late 2010s). At the level of the whole study: Of the approximately 12 resected lesions, three were clinical stage cT0, three were cTa, three were cT1, and three were cT2 or greater. In the study, clonality of the TCR repertoire in bladder tumors was compared against clonality in benign bladder inflammation. A total of some 12 patients who had bladder lesions and were undergoing transurethral resection were prospectively identified. Roughly 12 resected bladder lesions, consisting of urothelial carcinoma (UC+) and benign (UC-) specimens, were examined.

In this sample, this clone turned up a few times. It has no known antigen specificity. Within one base of it there is no much larger clone, and no base qualities were kept. The paper's findings and limits, for the study overall: Urothelial carcinoma specimens had a median of approximately 5,300 T cells, fewer than the median of approximately 25,000 seen in benign specimens. In carcinoma specimens, up to 17% of infiltrating lymphocytes were accounted for by a single T-cell clone, compared with under 2.5% in benign specimens. Carcinoma specimens had a median tumor infiltrating lymphocyte percentage of 2% to 2.5%, while benign specimens had a median of roughly 13%.

Bladder lesion specimens were obtained at transurethral resection and were stored at -80C. DNA was isolated from bladder specimens obtained during transurethral resection. The immunoSEQ assay was used to sequence the CDR3 region of the TCR beta chain. For the original study's pipeline: For each specimen, the T-cell fraction, clonal dominance, and maximum TCR clone frequency were calculated. This is the immuneACCESS table as TCRdb keeps it, with only in-frame sequences that have V and J called. A part of the clones is gone; compared with another copy, unresolved V genes explain less than half, and the rest is unexplained. V and J calls and clone size are copied from that table; D and trimming were computed from the DNA. Recorded for this sample are roughly 6,000 clones; roughly two thirds of them occurred a single time. The biggest ten clones account for over 9.5% of the sample. The germline V gene supplies CDR1 MNHNS and CDR2 SASEGT. Its CDR3 holds 13 amino acids, cysteine through phenylalanine. Only the CDR3 region is kept as DNA, spanning 39 bases read in frame from base 1. The junction shows trimming of 5 bases on V and 8 bases on J, plus 10 bases between the germline ends.

The sequence was obtained from a human donor with urothelial carcinoma. The chain is made from TRBV6-1 and TRBJ1-6; tentative D gene TRBD1, with 5 bases matching. Material: tumor-infiltrating cells from bladder cancer. The encoded CDR3 is CASSLGPYSPLHF. The DNA sequence is as follows: TGTGCCAGCAGTTTGGGGCCCTATTCACCCCTCCACTTT.